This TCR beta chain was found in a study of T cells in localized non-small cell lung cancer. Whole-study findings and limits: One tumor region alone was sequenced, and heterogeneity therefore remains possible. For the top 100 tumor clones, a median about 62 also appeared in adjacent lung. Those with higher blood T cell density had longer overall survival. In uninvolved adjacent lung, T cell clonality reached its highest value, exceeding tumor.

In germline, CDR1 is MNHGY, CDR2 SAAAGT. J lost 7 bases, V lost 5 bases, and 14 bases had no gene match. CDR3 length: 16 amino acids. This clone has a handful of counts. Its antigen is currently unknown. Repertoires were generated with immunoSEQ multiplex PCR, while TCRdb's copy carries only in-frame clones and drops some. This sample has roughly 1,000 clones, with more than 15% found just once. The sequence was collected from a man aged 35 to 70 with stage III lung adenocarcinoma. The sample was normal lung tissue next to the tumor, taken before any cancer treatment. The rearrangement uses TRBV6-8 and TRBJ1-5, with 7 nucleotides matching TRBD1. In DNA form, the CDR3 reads TGTGCCAGCAGTATCAGTTACAGGGACAGAAAGCAGCCCCAGCATTTT. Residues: CASSISYRDRKQPQHF.